This TCR beta chain emerged from a study of CD8+ T cells in alopecia areata. Background on the study: Treated patients took oral tofacitinib at 5 to 10 mg twice daily.

Treatment: oral pan-JAK inhibitor, 5-10 mg twice daily. Alopecia areata patients provided lesional scalp punch biopsies and peripheral blood, both collected for the study. Overall study findings and caveats: Clonality in lesional scalp, especially alopecia totalis/universalis, exceeded that of normal scalp. Having one nonresponder leaves uncertain how baseline CD8+ expansion relates to response.

Once RNA had been extracted, it was reverse transcribed into cDNA to act as the sequencing template. Repertoires were generated with immunoSEQ multiplex PCR, while TCRdb's copy carries only in-frame clones and drops some. The table lists about 160,000 clones, less than 70% of them singletons. About this clone: The antigen is unknown.

Germline V gene sequence: CDR1 SGHRS, CDR2 YFSETQ. V dropped 6 bases and J dropped 1; count of bases not matched to a gene: 5. The CDR3 spans 15 residues. The source is a human donor with alopecia areata. Sample: CD4+ T cells sorted from blood, taken at week 24, from a patient treated with tofacitinib. V gene TRBV5-1 combines with J gene TRBJ1-1; 11 positions agree with TRBD1. This CDR3 reads CASTGQGAGNTEAFF. Here the CDR3 DNA reads TGCGCCAGCACCGGACAGGGGGCTGGGAACACTGAAGCTTTCTTT.